Presented here are 12 T cell receptor beta chains from one specimen sequenced in a study of T cells in Graves' hyperthyroidism and ophthalmopathy. There were TCR beta CDR3 regions amplified from RNA transcripts. First-round RT-PCR of the TCR CDR3 relied on the HTBI primer set. In TCRdb, the multiplex PCR reads were re-called with MiXCR into one record per CDR3 protein. This sample has around 350,000 distinct CDR3 sequences; 15% to 19% occur once, and the top ten carry roughly 25%. Specimen: blood. These TCRs come from a woman aged 18-29 years with Graves' hyperthyroidism that later progressed to Graves' ophthalmopathy.

A note on this clonotype: As the CDR3 is not closed by the conserved phenylalanine or tryptophan, this likely results from a read error. This chain connects TRBV15 to TRBJ2-7; 10 bases match TRBD2. There are 19 residues in the CDR3. V gave up 8 bases and J gave up 7 bases; unmatched junction bases: 26. The germline V gene has CDR1 LNHNV and CDR2 YYDKDF (reference sequence). The CDR3 DNA is TGTGCCACCGGGTCCTTAGCGGGAGGAATCCCTCTACACGCGCGGGAGCAGTACCTC. Translating it yields CATGSLAGGIPLHAREQYL.

This clonotype was observed at least ten times. V usage is TRBV20-1 and J usage is TRBJ2-5; the match to TRBD2 covers 9 bases. Germline CDR1 reads DFQATT; CDR2 reads SNEGSKA (reference sequence). The CDR3 is made up of 13 amino acids. V dropped 6 bases and J dropped 5; count of bases not matched to a gene: 7. CDR3 nucleotide sequence: TGCAGTGCCCCACCTAGCGGGAAGGAGACCCAGTACTTC. It codes for CSAPPSGKETQYF.

This clonotype was seen many times. The rearrangement links TRBV27 to TRBJ1-4, with 11 bases matching TRBD1. Per the germline V gene, CDR1 is MNHEY and CDR2 is SMNVEV (reference sequence). J was trimmed by 3 bases and V by 6 bases; bases with no gene match: 9. The CDR3 is 17 amino acids. CDR3 region: CASRAGQGAFPNEKLFF. The CDR3 region has the DNA TGTGCCAGCAGGGCTGGACAGGGGGCTTTCCCTAATGAAAAACTGTTTTTT.

This clonotype was observed a few times. This chain links TRBV27 with TRBJ2-7, with TRBD1 identical over 7 bases. Germline trimming cut 6 bases from V and 6 bases from J; bases unmatched to any gene: 11. CDR3 length: 14 amino acids. The germline V gene encodes CDR1 MNHEY and CDR2 SMNVEV (reference sequence). CDR3 coding DNA: TGTGCCAGCAGCCTCCAGGACAGGTTCGGCGAGCAGTACTTC. Translating gives CASSLQDRFGEQYF.

In the case of this clonotype: Given a much more abundant clone one base away, this may be a read error. The rearrangement uses TRBV27 and TRBJ1-3, with a possible D match to TRBD1 (5 bases). Trimming stripped 5 bases from V and 4 bases from J, with 15 bases between. The CDR3 has 15 amino acids. Germline CDR1 is MNHEY and CDR2 is SMNVEV (reference sequence). CDR3 coding DNA: TGTGCCAGCAGTCCCCGAGGGGCAGCCGGAAACACCATATATTTT. Translating gives CASSPRGAAGNTIYF.

This clonotype was found many times. This sequence joins TRBV28 and TRBJ2-1, with D tentatively TRBD2 (6 bases). The CDR3 length is 15 residues. From germline, CDR1 is MDHEN and CDR2 SYDVKM. V shed 6 bases and J shed 6 bases, with 18 bases lying between them. CDR3 coding DNA: TGTGCCAGCAGGGGTGCAGGAGGGCTGGTCAATGAGCAGTTCTTC. It specifies CASRGAGGLVNEQFF.

This clonotype was recorded many times. The chain employs TRBV2 and TRBJ2-2; 13 nucleotides line up with TRBD2. V lost 3 bases, J lost 4 bases, and 11 bases stayed unmatched. The CDR3 extends over 19 amino acids. Germline-derived CDR1 and CDR2 are SNHLY and FYNNEI. In DNA form, the CDR3 reads TGTGCCAGCAGTGACCCCGGACTAGCGGGAGTGGTCGGCACCGGGGAGCTGTTTTTT. The encoded protein is CASSDPGLAGVVGTGELFF. Variable domain in full (rest from reference TRBV2 and TRBJ2-2): EPEVTQTPSHQVTQMGQEVILRCVPISNHLYFYWYRQILGQKVEFLVSFYNNEISEKSEIFDDQFSVERPDGSNFTLKIRSTKLEDSAMYFCASSDPGLAGVVGTGELFFGEGSRLTVL.

With respect to this clonotype: An end of the junction does not agree with germline; a read error may underlie this. This rearrangement joins TRBV5-1 to TRBJ2-3; possibly TRBD1 for D (5 bases). The CDR3 is made up of 15 amino acids. Germline CDR1 and CDR2: SGHRS and YFSETQ. In nucleotides, the CDR3 is TGCGCCAGCAACTTGGCCGACAGATCTACAGATACGCAGTATTTT. Its translation is CASNLADRSTDTQYF.

Here the CDR3 reads CSARQGGTGNTIYF. In DNA, the CDR3 is TGCAGTGCTCGCCAGGGGGGGACTGGAAACACCATATATTTT. The chain has TRBV20-1 and TRBJ1-3; 7 nucleotides match TRBD1. The length of the CDR3 is 14 residues. Germline V gene lookup returns CDR1 DFQATT and CDR2 SNEGSKA (reference sequence). V gave up 5 bases and J gave up 2 bases; unmatched junction bases: 6.

The chain combines TRBV5-6 with TRBJ2-1; 8 nucleotides match TRBD2. The CDR3 is 18 residues long. Trimming took 4 bases from V and 2 from J; bases not matched to a gene: 14. CDR1 and CDR2 from the germline V gene are SGHDT and YYEEEE. Here the CDR3 DNA reads TGTGCCAGCAGCCTCAGCGCTGAGCGGGAGCTCCCCTACAATGAGCAGTTCTTC. Protein: CASSLSAERELPYNEQFF.

This chain uses TRBV5-6 with TRBJ1-1; TRBD1 is a possible D gene (6 bases). The CDR3 consists of 14 residues. V shed 0 bases and J shed 6 bases, with 12 bases lying between them. CDR1 and CDR2 from the germline V gene are SGHDT and YYEEEE. CDR3 region: CASSLGGPHPEAFF. Here the CDR3 DNA reads TGTGCCAGCAGCTTGGGGGGGCCTCATCCTGAAGCTTTCTTT.

This clonotype showed up just a few times. The V gene is TRBV5-5, the J gene TRBJ2-7; 8 nucleotides line up with TRBD1. The CDR3 spans 13 residues. The germline gives CDR1 SGHKS, CDR2 YYEKEE (reference sequence). The trim removed 3 bases at V and 6 bases at J, leaving 5 bases unmatched. Here the CDR3 reads CASSSYDRGEQYF. The CDR3 region has the DNA TGTGCCAGCAGCTCCTACGACAGGGGCGAGCAGTACTTC. The full variable domain, in which reference TRBV5-5 and TRBJ2-7 provide the parts outside the CDR3, is DAGVTQSPTHLIKTRGQQVTLRCSPISGHKSVSWYQQVLGQGPQFIFQYYEKEERGRGNFPDRFSARQFPNYSSELNVNALLLGDSALYLCASSSYDRGEQYFGPGTRLTVT.